The next 23 T cell receptor beta chains were all read from a single sample in a study of cytomegalovirus exposure and HLA in healthy donors. Primers: 60 Vbeta forward and 13 Jbeta reverse. Assay: immunoSEQ multiplex PCR; the TCRdb copy retains only in-frame clones and omits some. In the table there are more than 95,000 clones, around 86% of which are singletons. The sequenced sample consisted of PBMCs. The receptors originated from a man aged 25 to 40 in good health and CMV-seropositive.

This clone was detected a few times. The V call is TRBV7-2, the J call TRBJ2-7; a possible D gene is TRBD2 (7 bases). Trimming removed 6 bases at V and 0 bases at J, with 12 bases between. CDR1 SGHTA and CDR2 FQGNSA come from the germline V gene. The CDR3 is 14 amino acids. CDR3 sequence reads: CASSRGGLSYEQYF. In nucleotides, the CDR3 is TGTGCCAGCAGTAGGGGGGGCCTCTCCTACGAGCAGTACTTC.

This sequence joins TRBV5-1 and TRBJ2-4, with D possibly TRBD1 on 5 matching bases. Germline V gene lookup returns CDR1 SGHRS and CDR2 YFSETQ. Trimming stripped 4 bases from V and 0 bases from J, with 14 bases between. The CDR3 totals 16 residues. Written as DNA, the CDR3 is TGCGCCAGCAGCCCATACAGGAGACTAGCCAAAAACATTCAGTACTTC. This codes for CASSPYRRLAKNIQYF. Combining the CDR3 with reference TRBV5-1 and TRBJ2-4 gives the whole variable domain KAGVTQTPRYLIKTRGQQVTLSCSPISGHRSVSWYQQTPGQGLQFLFEYFSETQRNKGNFPGRFSGRQFSNSRSEMNVSTLELGDSALYLCASSPYRRLAKNIQYFGAGTRLSVL.

The rearrangement joins TRBV19 to TRBJ2-1; tentative D call: TRBD1 (5 bases). CDR1 and CDR2 from the germline V gene are LNHDA and SQIVND (reference sequence). The CDR3 runs 14 residues. Trimming left V 1 base short and J 2 bases short, with 6 bases between. This CDR3 is CASSIAQAYNEQFF. The CDR3 nucleotides read TGTGCCAGTAGTATAGCACAGGCCTACAATGAGCAGTTCTTC.

CDR3: CASRSMAGDSYNEQFF. CDR3 DNA sequence: TGTGCCAGCAGGTCAATGGCGGGGGACTCCTACAATGAGCAGTTCTTC. This chain links TRBV2 with TRBJ2-1; 7 bases map to TRBD2. The CDR3 has 16 residues. Germline CDR1 is SNHLY and CDR2 is FYNNEI. V trimming: 6 bases; J trimming: 0 bases; junction bases outside the gene matches: 8.

This chain uses TRBV30 with TRBJ1-5, with D possibly being TRBD1 (5 bases). V was clipped by 2 bases and J by 4 bases, with 12 bases between them. Germline V CDR1 and CDR2: GTSNPN, SVGIG (reference sequence). This CDR3 spans 14 amino acids. The CDR3 region is CAWSPGQSNQPQHF. CDR3 nucleotides: TGTGCCTGGAGTCCAGGACAATCAAATCAGCCCCAGCATTTT.

This chain connects TRBV30 to TRBJ1-4; the match to TRBD1 covers 8 bases. Trimming cost V 1 base and J 10 bases; bases outside gene matches: 8. CDR1 is GTSNPN and CDR2 is SVGIG in the germline V gene (reference sequence). This CDR3 region has 14 residues. DNA of the CDR3: TGTGCCTGGAGTGGCACAGGGGGGAGGGCAAAACTGTTTTTT. This encodes CAWSGTGGRAKLFF.

The chain uses TRBV5-6 and TRBJ1-1; TRBD1 matches at 8 bases. The CDR3 covers 15 residues. Germline loops: CDR1 SGHDT, CDR2 YYEEEE. J gave up 6 bases and V 4 bases, and 11 bases lay outside the gene matches. The CDR3 loop reads CASSPRRTGISEAFF. DNA for the CDR3: TGTGCCAGCAGCCCCCGGAGGACAGGGATCTCTGAAGCTTTCTTT.

In regard to this clone: One end of the junction fails to match germline, which may point to a read error. The V call is TRBV5-1, the J call TRBJ2-7; no reliable D call. CDR3 size: 14 residues. Germline V gene data show CDR1 as SGHRS and CDR2 as YFSETQ. CDR3 residues: CASSLAPMSYEQYF. The DNA for the CDR3 is TGCGCCAGCAGTTTGGCACCTATGAGCTACGAGCAGTACTTC.

The chain carries TRBV2 and TRBJ1-4; 7 positions match TRBD1. CDR3 length: 14 residues. Germline V CDR1 and CDR2: SNHLY, FYNNEI. Losses at the gene ends were 8 bases for V and 7 bases for J; bases not matched to a gene: 10. The CDR3 reads CASCSGTAPEKLFF. Written as DNA, the CDR3 is TGTGCCAGCTGTTCCGGGACAGCCCCTGAAAAACTGTTTTTT. The full variable domain, in which reference TRBV2 and TRBJ1-4 provide the parts outside the CDR3, is EPEVTQTPSHQVTQMGQEVILRCVPISNHLYFYWYRQILGQKVEFLVSFYNNEISEKSEIFDDQFSVERPDGSNFTLKIRSTKLEDSAMYFCASCSGTAPEKLFFGSGTQLSVL.

The chain is built from TRBV7-2 and TRBJ2-5, with D unclear. Trimming stripped 2 bases from V and 2 bases from J, with 9 bases between. Germline V gene data show CDR1 as SGHTA and CDR2 as FQGNSA. The CDR3 contains 14 residues. CDR3 sequence (DNA): TGTGCCAGCAGCTTACGAACACCACAAGAGACCCAGTACTTC. Translation gives CASSLRTPQETQYF.

The J gene is TRBJ2-7, the V gene TRBV9; 8 bases fit TRBD1. The germline CDR1 and CDR2 sequences are SGDLS and YYNGEE. The junction had 7 bases not matched to a gene; V was cut back by 4 bases and J by 4 bases. The CDR3 consists of 14 residues. The CDR3 loop reads CASSLGTGWYEQYF. The CDR3 nucleotides read TGTGCCAGCAGCTTGGGGACAGGATGGTACGAGCAGTACTTC.

The chain has TRBV7-9 and TRBJ1-2, with D perhaps TRBD1 (6 bases). The germline V gene has CDR1 SEHNR and CDR2 FQNEAQ (reference sequence). This CDR3 has 13 amino acids. Trimming pared 5 bases from V and 2 bases from J, leaving 9 bases between. The DNA for the CDR3 is TGTGCCAGCAGCCGAGACAGGAACTATGGCTACACCTTC. It translates to CASSRDRNYGYTF.

Concerning this clone: Other DNA sequences in this sample translate to the same CDR3. The genes are TRBV29-1 and TRBJ1-4; a weak D match, TRBD1 (6 bases). V dropped 4 bases and J dropped 5 bases, with 11 bases sitting between them. CDR3 length: 13 residues. CDR1 and CDR2 from the germline V gene are SQVTM and ANQGSEA. This CDR3 reads CSVGQGRNEKLFF. The CDR3 region has the DNA TGCAGCGTTGGGCAGGGGCGGAATGAAAAACTGTTTTTT.

The sample holds a few counts of this clone. The chain carries TRBV4-1 and TRBJ2-1; 9 nucleotides align to TRBD2. V trimming: 1 base; J trimming: 7 bases; junction bases outside the gene matches: 8. This CDR3 contains 16 residues. Germline V gene data show CDR1 as MGHRA and CDR2 as YSYEKL. The CDR3 region is CASSQVGRGGRNEQFF. The CDR3 bases are TGCGCCAGCAGCCAAGTCGGGCGGGGGGGCCGAAATGAGCAGTTCTTC.

The gene calls are TRBV5-1 and TRBJ2-2; 8 nucleotides agree with TRBD1. The CDR3 length is 18 residues. Germline CDR1 reads SGHRS; CDR2 reads YFSETQ. V trimming: 0 bases; J trimming: 4 bases; junction bases outside the gene matches: 11. The CDR3 sequence is CASSLVFPGQGGTGELFF. CDR3 DNA sequence: TGCGCCAGCAGCTTGGTATTTCCTGGACAGGGAGGCACCGGGGAGCTGTTTTTT.

This clone was seen a single time. One end of the junction is discordant with germline, which a read error may explain. V gene TRBV7-7 combines with J gene TRBJ2-1; D may be TRBD1 (5 bases). The V gene's germline CDR1 is SSHAT and CDR2 FNYEAQ (reference sequence). There are 14 residues in the CDR3. The chain's CDR3 is CASSAIPGSDEQFF. Written as DNA, the CDR3 is TGTGCTAGCAGCGCGATTCCAGGGTCCGATGAGCAGTTCTTC.

This rearrangement joins TRBV7-8 to TRBJ2-5, with TRBD1 as a possible D gene (6 bases). From germline, CDR1 is SGHVS and CDR2 FQNEAQ. The V gene lost 7 bases and the J gene lost 5 bases, with 14 bases spanning the gap. The CDR3 totals 13 residues. CDR3 region: CASNKQGTETQYF. For the CDR3, the DNA is TGTGCCAGCAATAAACAGGGCACCGAGACCCAGTACTTC.

This chain links TRBV19 with TRBJ2-1, with D possibly matching TRBD2 (5 bases). Germline V gene sequence: CDR1 LNHDA, CDR2 SQIVND (reference sequence). This CDR3 comprises 14 residues. Trimming took off 10 bases at V and 0 bases at J, with 13 bases between the two ends. The CDR3 DNA follows: TGTGCCACCTCGGGGTCTAGCTCCTACAATGAGCAGTTCTTC. Translating it yields CATSGSSSYNEQFF.

This clone was found once. This chain connects TRBV4-1 to TRBJ2-5, with 11 bases lining up with TRBD2. This CDR3 contains 18 residues. J was trimmed by 3 bases and V by 3 bases; bases with no gene match: 12. Per germline, CDR1 MGHRA and CDR2 YSYEKL. CDR3 amino acids: CASSQEGLAGGTEETQYF. In nucleotides, the CDR3 is TGCGCCAGCAGCCAGGAGGGGCTAGCGGGGGGCACAGAAGAGACCCAGTACTTC.

The chain combines TRBV2 with TRBJ1-5; 7 bases are shared with TRBD1. V was pared by 4 bases and J by 3 bases, with 12 bases of the junction left unmatched. Germline-derived CDR1 and CDR2 are SNHLY and FYNNEI. The CDR3 contains 17 residues. The CDR3 spells CASSGDFPGQPNQPQHF. The CDR3, as DNA: TGTGCCAGCAGTGGAGATTTTCCGGGACAGCCCAATCAGCCCCAGCATTTT.

The rearrangement uses TRBV2 and TRBJ2-1; the D gene is possibly TRBD1 (7 bases). Germline CDR1 and CDR2: SNHLY and FYNNEI. The CDR3 runs 14 residues. V gave up 4 bases and J gave up 7 bases, with 14 bases separating them. The DNA of the CDR3 is TGTGCCAGCAGTGGGACCAGGGGGGCAAATGAGCAGTTCTTC. It translates to CASSGTRGANEQFF.

This sequence joins TRBV30 and TRBJ1-6; D perhaps matches TRBD1 (5 bases). Germline CDR1 reads GTSNPN; CDR2 reads SVGIG (reference sequence). V lost 2 bases and J 6 bases, leaving 14 bases between the germline ends. The CDR3 has 15 residues. CDR3 sequence reads: CAWSRGLEGNSPLHF. The CDR3 nucleotides are TGTGCCTGGAGTAGGGGTTTGGAGGGTAATTCACCCCTCCACTTT.

This sequence joins TRBV7-8 and TRBJ2-1; D possibly corresponds to TRBD1 (6 bases). The germline gives CDR1 SGHVS, CDR2 FQNEAQ. The germline V and J ends were trimmed by 1 base and 9 bases, with 13 bases remaining between them. This CDR3 has 14 residues. The CDR3 region is CASSLGDQGSEQFF. CDR3 coding DNA: TGTGCCAGCAGCTTAGGGGATCAGGGGAGTGAGCAGTTCTTC.